This TCR beta chain was recovered during a study of beta chain features in type 1 diabetes. Comments on this clone: Its antigen remains unidentified.

The study, taken as a whole, reports: When Type 1 diabetes patients were examined, their TCRB CDR3s proved moderately but significantly shorter in all four CD4+ subsets.

Germline V gives CDR1 MNHNS, CDR2 SASEGT. Trimming took 4 bases from V and 1 from J, leaving 19 bases between them. The CDR3 is 17 amino acids. A single heparinised draw of roughly 100 mL on average was taken per donor. The entirety of the isolated RNA underwent reverse transcription, so expressed TCRB transcripts were sequenced. Here immunoSEQ multiplex PCR was the method, and the copy in TCRdb shows in-frame clones only, minus some. The sample holds around 340,000 clones, about a tenth seen once. This sequence joins TRBV6-1 and TRBJ1-2; D is unclear. Specimen: central memory CD4+ T cells from blood. The source of this sequence is a man aged 25-40 years with type 1 diabetes. CDR3 coding DNA: TGTGCCAGCAGTGTAGAGAATATGAGACACTTTAACTATGGCTACACCTTC. Its translation is CASSVENMRHFNYGYTF.